Presented here are 20 T cell receptor beta chains from one specimen sequenced in a study of OX40 agonist ivuxolimab in advanced cancers. Here immunoSEQ multiplex PCR was the method, and the copy in TCRdb shows in-frame clones only, minus some. The table has around 29,000 clones, around 87% seen once. The source material was CD4+ or CD8+ T cells sorted from blood, sampled in a trial of the OX40 agonist ivuxolimab. These receptors were collected from an adult with an advanced solid tumor such as melanoma, head and neck, liver or kidney cancer.

The V and J genes are TRBV27 and TRBJ2-1, with TRBD2 identical over 10 bases. With V trimmed by 0 bases and J by 10 bases, 9 bases remained unmatched. The germline CDR1 and CDR2 sequences are MNHEY and SMNVEV (reference sequence). The CDR3 is 16 amino acids. Here the CDR3 reads CASSLSRLAGAEEQFF. CDR3 coding DNA: TGTGCCAGCAGTTTATCGCGGCTAGCGGGAGCGGAGGAGCAGTTCTTC.

The chain joins TRBV5-4 to TRBJ1-3; D remains unclear. This CDR3 comprises 17 residues. V shed 0 bases and J shed 0 bases, with 13 bases lying between them. Per germline, CDR1 SGHNT and CDR2 YYREEE (reference sequence). The CDR3 region is CASSLGAGRDSGNTIYF. CDR3 sequence (DNA): TGTGCCAGCAGCTTGGGGGCAGGAAGGGACTCTGGAAACACCATATATTTT.

This clone has a handful of counts. The V and J genes are TRBV30 and TRBJ1-1; unclear D gene. The ends were cut back, 0 bases at V and 1 base at J, with 9 bases in the middle. This CDR3 has 14 residues. Germline assignment: CDR1 GTSNPN and CDR2 SVGIG (reference sequence). Here the CDR3 reads CAWSVQLQNTEAFF. The CDR3 DNA reads as TGTGCCTGGAGTGTACAGCTCCAGAACACTGAAGCTTTCTTT.

The chain carries TRBV19 and TRBJ1-6, with D tentatively TRBD1 (5 bases). V dropped 6 bases and J dropped 10 bases, with 19 bases sitting between them. There are 15 residues in the CDR3. Germline values: CDR1 LNHDA, CDR2 SQIVND (reference sequence). The CDR3 DNA is TGTGCCAGTAGATCTGGTGGGGCCAACGGCTCACCCCTCCACTTT. It translates to CASRSGGANGSPLHF.

This clone turned up a few times. The chain links TRBV4-3 to TRBJ1-2; D is perhaps TRBD1 (5 bases). Germline CDR1 LGHNA, CDR2 YSLEER. The CDR3 has 18 residues. Between the trimmed V and J ends, which lost 1 base and 3 bases, there was a span of 21 bases. CDR3 sequence reads: CASSQGRRGANGDYGYTF. Here the CDR3 DNA reads TGCGCCAGCAGCCAAGGCCGGAGAGGGGCGAATGGGGACTATGGCTACACCTTC.

The chain combines TRBV2 with TRBJ2-6; D is unresolved. CDR3 size: 15 residues. V lost 7 bases and J 0 bases, leaving 10 bases between the germline ends. Looked up from germline, CDR1 is SNHLY and CDR2 is FYNNEI. Here the CDR3 reads CASNLEVSGANVLTF. The CDR3 nucleotides are TGTGCCAGCAACTTGGAAGTCTCTGGGGCCAACGTCCTGACTTTC. Drawing the rest from reference TRBV2 and TRBJ2-6, the complete variable domain is EPEVTQTPSHQVTQMGQEVILRCVPISNHLYFYWYRQILGQKVEFLVSFYNNEISEKSEIFDDQFSVERPDGSNFTLKIRSTKLEDSAMYFCASNLEVSGANVLTFGAGSRLTVL.

V gene TRBV7-2 combines with J gene TRBJ2-5, with TRBD2 matching 13 bases. This CDR3 has 15 residues. In germline, CDR1 is SGHTA, CDR2 FQGNSA. The trim removed 7 bases at V and 4 bases at J, leaving 6 bases unmatched. In DNA, the CDR3 is TGTGCCAGCACCACTAGCGGGGGGGCCTTAGAGACCCAGTACTTC. Translated: CASTTSGGALETQYF.

This clone was seen just once. J is TRBJ2-7 and V is TRBV28, with D tentatively TRBD1 (6 bases). V lost 6 bases and J lost 7, with 16 bases in between. The CDR3 extends over 13 amino acids. Looked up from germline, CDR1 is MDHEN and CDR2 is SYDVKM. In DNA, the CDR3 is TGTGCCAGCAGAAGCCCGGCAAGGGGGGAGCAGTACTTC. Protein product: CASRSPARGEQYF.

This clone was seen a single time. This rearrangement joins TRBV7-9 to TRBJ1-2, with TRBD1 matching 7 bases. Germline trimming cut 5 bases from V and 2 bases from J; bases unmatched to any gene: 11. The CDR3 has 16 residues. Per germline, CDR1 SEHNR and CDR2 FQNEAQ (reference sequence). CDR3 DNA: TGTGCCAGCAGCCCGCAGTGGGGACAGACAAACTATGGCTACACCTTC. It encodes CASSPQWGQTNYGYTF.

The genes are TRBV11-2 and TRBJ2-7; D might be TRBD2 (6 bases). Germline CDR1 reads SGHAT; CDR2 reads FQNNGV. V was shortened by 3 bases and J by 0 bases, with 6 bases between the two germline ends. This CDR3 has 13 residues. CDR3 DNA: TGTGCCAGCAGCTTCGGGAGCTCCTACGAGCAGTACTTC. Translation: CASSFGSSYEQYF.

V and J are TRBV10-2 and TRBJ2-3, with D hard to call. The ends were cut back, 5 bases at V and 3 bases at J, with 3 bases in the middle. Germline-derived CDR1 and CDR2 are WSHSY and SAAADI. The length of the CDR3 is 11 residues. The CDR3 DNA is TGCGCCAGCAGTAGGACAGATACGCAGTATTTT. Protein: CASSRTDTQYF.

In this sample, this clone is medium-sized. V usage is TRBV7-3 and J usage is TRBJ2-5; the D gene is possibly TRBD2 (6 bases). The CDR3 totals 17 residues. CDR1 SGHTA and CDR2 FQGTGA come from the germline V gene. V lost 2 bases, J lost 5 bases, and 21 bases lay in between. The CDR3 here is CASSLFPPSAEGETQYF. CDR3 sequence (DNA): TGTGCCAGCAGCTTATTCCCTCCTAGCGCAGAGGGGGAGACCCAGTACTTC.

The chain carries TRBV5-4 and TRBJ2-6; weak D call: TRBD1 (6 bases). The CDR3 totals 15 residues. Trimming shortened V by 5 bases and J by 0 bases, and 9 bases separated the two germline ends. Germline lookup yields CDR1 SGHNT and CDR2 YYREEE (reference sequence). CDR3 DNA: TGTGCCAGCAGAACAGGGTCCTCTGGGGCCAACGTCCTGACTTTC. Its protein is CASRTGSSGANVLTF.

CDR3 DNA sequence: TGTGCCAGCAGCGGGCAGGGATCGGCCCAGGGCAATCAGCCCCAGCATTTT. As protein: CASSGQGSAQGNQPQHF. The chain recombines TRBV21-1 with TRBJ1-5; no DNA check was done on the table's D call, TRBD1. TRBV21-1 is described as a pseudogene. The CDR3 spans 17 residues.

The CDR3 here is CASSYTYPSTDTQYF. The CDR3 DNA follows: TGTGCCAGCAGTTACACATACCCTAGCACAGATACGCAGTATTTT. The chain has TRBV6-5 and TRBJ2-3; no clear D gene. Trimming cost V 2 bases and J 0 bases, with 9 bases left between them. The CDR3 extends over 15 amino acids. Germline-derived CDR1 and CDR2 are MNHEY and SVGAGI.

This clone was seen more than once but under ten times. CDR3 nucleotides: TGTGCCAGCAGCTCGGGGATTCACGAGCAGTACTTC. The encoded protein is CASSSGIHEQYF. This chain connects TRBV13 to TRBJ2-7; D might be TRBD2 (5 bases). CDR1 is PRHDT and CDR2 is FYEKMQ in the germline V gene (reference sequence). V was cut by 4 bases and J by 5 bases, with 9 bases left in between. This CDR3 has 12 residues.

J is TRBJ2-2 and V is TRBV4-3, with D perhaps TRBD2 (6 bases). The ends were cut back, 2 bases at V and 0 bases at J, with 10 bases in the middle. CDR1 and CDR2 (germline): LGHNA, YSLEER. The length of the CDR3 is 16 residues. The CDR3 here is CASSQSGGTNTGELFF. The CDR3, as DNA: TGCGCCAGCAGCCAATCTGGCGGGACGAACACCGGGGAGCTGTTTTTT.

This clone occurred once. The chain recombines TRBV10-3 with TRBJ2-7, with D possibly being TRBD1 (7 bases). Trimming left V 0 bases short and J 2 bases short, with 11 bases between. CDR3 length: 15 residues. The V gene's germline CDR1 is ENHRY and CDR2 SYGVKD. Written as DNA, the CDR3 is TGTGCCATCAGTGAGTCGCGGGACAGTCCCTACGAGCAGTACTTC. This sequence encodes CAISESRDSPYEQYF.

V is TRBV10-3 and J is TRBJ1-1, with 10 bases that match TRBD1. This CDR3 is built from 14 residues. In germline, CDR1 is ENHRY, CDR2 SYGVKD. J lost 11 bases, V lost 10 bases, and 16 bases had no gene match. CDR3 DNA: TGTGCCACCACCACGGACAGGGGGTTTTATTTGGCTTTCTTT. This translates into CATTTDRGFYLAFF.

This clone was seen just once. This sequence joins TRBV6-5 and TRBJ1-1, with a weak D call TRBD1 (6 bases). Germline V CDR1 and CDR2: MNHEY, SVGAGI. Trimming cost V 4 bases and J 1 base, with 10 bases left between them. The CDR3 contains 14 residues. Here the CDR3 DNA reads TGTGCCAGCAGTTGGGGGCATACGAACACTGAAGCTTTCTTT. As protein: CASSWGHTNTEAFF.